The present T cell receptor beta chain was sequenced within a study of blood T cells in healthy people across ages. In the study overall: Capture by template switching was about one barcoded beta molecule per two T cells.

The ends lost 5 bases at V and 2 bases at J; junction bases unmatched: 7. The CDR3 sequence is 15 residues long. Germline V gene sequence: CDR1 DFQATT, CDR2 SNEGSKA (reference sequence). Using a J-beta primer mix together with a sample-barcoded 5' primer, a second PCR was run for roughly 7 to 11 cycles. MiXCR was run by TCRdb on the 5' RACE reads, yielding one entry per CDR3 protein. The sample has roughly 1.4 million distinct CDR3 sequences; roughly 60% are singletons. The donors, aged 6 to 90, were healthy Caucasians from Russia. The chain combines TRBV20-1 with TRBJ2-1; 9 nucleotides agree with TRBD2. The clonotype comes from a man between 18 and 29 years old in good health. The sample was blood. The CDR3 loop is CSARRLAEAYNEQFF. Written as DNA, the CDR3 is TGCAGTGCTCGCCGACTAGCGGAAGCCTACAATGAGCAGTTCTTC.